This T cell receptor (beta chain) was identified during a study of blood T cell repertoires in COVID-19. Study-level information: The United States, Italy and Spain supplied acute and convalescent COVID-19 samples. Sources were T cells, B-cell-depleted T cells, or PBMCs; the material itself was cDNA or gDNA.

Original processing notes: Reference gene primer amplification yielded estimated nucleated cell counts. Here immunoSEQ multiplex PCR was the method, and the copy in TCRdb shows in-frame clones only, minus some. V and J calls plus clone size are reproduced from that table; the DNA served to infer D and trimming. The data contain more than 400,000 clones, 80% to 90% of them singletons. This CDR3 is built from 14 residues. J gave up 3 bases and V 5 bases, and 4 bases lay outside the gene matches. CDR1 and CDR2 (germline): MNHEY, SVGEGT. The receptor was isolated from a human donor in a cohort sampled during active COVID-19. Sequenced: peripheral blood. The chain is built from TRBV6-2 or TRBV6-3 and TRBJ2-3; TRBD2 matches 8 bases. The CDR3 reads CASSPSGSTDTQYF. Written as DNA, the CDR3 is TGTGCCAGCAGTCCGAGCGGGAGTACAGATACGCAGTATTTT.